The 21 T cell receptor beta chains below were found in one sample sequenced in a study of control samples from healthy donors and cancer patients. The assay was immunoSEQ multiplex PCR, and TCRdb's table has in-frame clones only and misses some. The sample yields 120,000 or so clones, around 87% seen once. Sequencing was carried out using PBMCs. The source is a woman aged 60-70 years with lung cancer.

This chain's CDR3 is CASSDRDYGYTF. CDR3 bases: TGTGCCAGTAGTGACAGGGATTATGGCTACACCTTC. This chain joins TRBV19 and TRBJ1-2; 7 bases are a match to TRBD1. The J segment lost 5 bases and the V segment lost 5 bases, leaving 2 bases of the junction unmatched. The CDR3 loop spans 12 amino acids. The germline V gene encodes CDR1 LNHDA and CDR2 SQIVND (reference sequence).

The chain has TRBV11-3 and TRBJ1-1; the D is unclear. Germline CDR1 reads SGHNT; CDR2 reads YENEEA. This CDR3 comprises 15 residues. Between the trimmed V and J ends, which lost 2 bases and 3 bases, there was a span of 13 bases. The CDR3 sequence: CASSLMGRRDTEAFF. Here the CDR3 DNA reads TGTGCCAGCAGCTTAATGGGTCGAAGGGACACTGAAGCTTTCTTT.

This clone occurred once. The CDR3 coding sequence is TGTGCCAGCAGCTCTACAAACCGGGACGGCCCCTACGAGCAGTACTTC. Translating gives CASSSTNRDGPYEQYF. The V and J genes are TRBV5-4 and TRBJ2-7; D is perhaps TRBD1 or TRBD2 (5 bases each). Germline assignment: CDR1 SGHNT and CDR2 YYREEE (reference sequence). CDR3 size: 16 residues. V was shortened by 3 bases and J by 2 bases, with 18 bases between the two germline ends.

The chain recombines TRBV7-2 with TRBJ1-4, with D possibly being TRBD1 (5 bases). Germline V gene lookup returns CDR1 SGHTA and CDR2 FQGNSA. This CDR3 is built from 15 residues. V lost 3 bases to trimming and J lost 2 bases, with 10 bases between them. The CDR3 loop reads CASSLGGTTNEKLFF. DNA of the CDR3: TGTGCCAGCAGCTTGGGGGGTACGACTAATGAAAAACTGTTTTTT.

The chain's CDR3 is CASSLAQGRENTEAFF. The CDR3 DNA sequence: TGTGCCAGCAGCTTGGCACAGGGCCGAGAGAACACTGAAGCTTTCTTT. The chain employs TRBV5-6 and TRBJ1-1; a possible D gene is TRBD1 (6 bases). Trimming took off 0 bases at V and 1 base at J, with 13 bases between the two ends. The CDR3 is made up of 16 amino acids. The germline gives CDR1 SGHDT, CDR2 YYEEEE.

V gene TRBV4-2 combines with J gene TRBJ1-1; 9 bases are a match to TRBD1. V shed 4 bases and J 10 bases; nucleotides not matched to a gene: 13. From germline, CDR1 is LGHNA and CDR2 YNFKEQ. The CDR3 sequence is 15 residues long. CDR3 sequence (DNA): TGTGCCAGCAGCCTCTACCTCTCGGACAGGGGACGAGCTTTCTTT. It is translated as CASSLYLSDRGRAFF.

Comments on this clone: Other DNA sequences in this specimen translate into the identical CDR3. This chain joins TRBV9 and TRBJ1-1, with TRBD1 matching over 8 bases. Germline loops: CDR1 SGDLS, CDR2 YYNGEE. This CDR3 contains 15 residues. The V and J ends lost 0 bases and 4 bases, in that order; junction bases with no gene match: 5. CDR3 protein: CASSVGGQGRTEAFF. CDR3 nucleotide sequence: TGTGCCAGCAGCGTAGGAGGACAGGGACGCACTGAAGCTTTCTTT.

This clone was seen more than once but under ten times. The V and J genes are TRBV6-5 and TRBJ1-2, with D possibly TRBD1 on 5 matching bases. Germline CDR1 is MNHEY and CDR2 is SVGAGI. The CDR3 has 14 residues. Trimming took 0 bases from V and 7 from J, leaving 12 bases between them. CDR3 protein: CASSYSSLQGGYTF. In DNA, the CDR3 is TGTGCCAGCAGTTACTCGTCCCTCCAGGGTGGCTACACCTTC.

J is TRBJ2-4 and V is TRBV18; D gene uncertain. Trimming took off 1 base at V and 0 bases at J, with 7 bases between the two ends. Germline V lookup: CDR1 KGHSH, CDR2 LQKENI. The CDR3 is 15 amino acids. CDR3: CASSPQLLAKNIQYF. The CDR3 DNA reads TGTGCCAGCTCACCACAGTTATTAGCCAAAAACATTCAGTACTTC. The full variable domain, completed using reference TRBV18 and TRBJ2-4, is NAGVMQNPRHLVRRRGQEARLRCSPMKGHSHVYWYRQLPEEGLKFMVYLQKENIIDESGMPKERFSAEFPKEGPSILRIQQVVRGDSAAYFCASSPQLLAKNIQYFGAGTRLSVL.

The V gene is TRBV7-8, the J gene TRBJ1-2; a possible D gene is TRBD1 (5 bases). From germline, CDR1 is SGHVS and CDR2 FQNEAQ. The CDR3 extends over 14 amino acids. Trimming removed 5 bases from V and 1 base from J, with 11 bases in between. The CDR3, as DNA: TGTGCCAGCAGCCCCCTGGGGCATAACTATGGCTACACCTTC. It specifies CASSPLGHNYGYTF.

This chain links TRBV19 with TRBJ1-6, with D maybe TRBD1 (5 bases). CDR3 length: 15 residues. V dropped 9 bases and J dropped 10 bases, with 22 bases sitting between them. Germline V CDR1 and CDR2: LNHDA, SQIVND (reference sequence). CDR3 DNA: TGTGCCAGCGCTCGGGGGGACGGTGCAAGGTCACCCCTCCACTTT. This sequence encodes CASARGDGARSPLHF.

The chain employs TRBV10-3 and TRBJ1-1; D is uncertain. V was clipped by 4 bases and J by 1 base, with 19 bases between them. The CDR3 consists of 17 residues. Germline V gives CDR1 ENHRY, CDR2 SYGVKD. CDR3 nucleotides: TGTGCCATCAGTGCTCCCAACCATCCCGACGGGAACACTGAAGCTTTCTTT. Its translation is CAISAPNHPDGNTEAFF.

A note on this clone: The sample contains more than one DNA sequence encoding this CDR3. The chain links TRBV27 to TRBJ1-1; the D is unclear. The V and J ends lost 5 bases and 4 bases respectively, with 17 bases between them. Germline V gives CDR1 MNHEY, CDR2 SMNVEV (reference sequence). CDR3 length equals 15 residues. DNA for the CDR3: TGTGCCAGCAGTGAAGGGCCTTCCCCAGGCACTGAAGCTTTCTTT. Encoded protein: CASSEGPSPGTEAFF.

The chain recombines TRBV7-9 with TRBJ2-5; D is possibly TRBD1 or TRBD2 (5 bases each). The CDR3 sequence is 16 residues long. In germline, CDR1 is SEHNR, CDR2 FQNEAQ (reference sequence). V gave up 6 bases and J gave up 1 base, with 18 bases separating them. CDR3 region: CASSPGTPSRQETQYF. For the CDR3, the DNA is TGTGCCAGCAGTCCCGGGACCCCTTCACGCCAAGAGACCCAGTACTTC.

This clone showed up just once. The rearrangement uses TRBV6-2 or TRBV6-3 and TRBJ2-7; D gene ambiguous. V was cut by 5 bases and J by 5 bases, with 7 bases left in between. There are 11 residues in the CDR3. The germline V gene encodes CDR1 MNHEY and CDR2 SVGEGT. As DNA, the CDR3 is TGTGCCAGCAGTGGTAAGCACGAGCAGTACTTC. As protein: CASSGKHEQYF.

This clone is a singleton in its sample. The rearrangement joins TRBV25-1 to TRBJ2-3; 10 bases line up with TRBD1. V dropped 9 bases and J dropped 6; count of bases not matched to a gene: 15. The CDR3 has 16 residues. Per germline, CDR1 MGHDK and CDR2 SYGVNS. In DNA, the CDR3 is TGTGCCAGTCATGCTTCTCCGGGACAGGGGCGGGATACGCAGTATTTT. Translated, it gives CASHASPGQGRDTQYF.

The CDR3 here is CASSLVDDGPYEQYF. For the CDR3, the DNA is TGTGCCAGCAGCTTAGTGGATGACGGTCCCTACGAGCAGTACTTC. The rearrangement joins TRBV7-2 to TRBJ2-7; no clear D. CDR1 and CDR2 from the germline V gene are SGHTA and FQGNSA. The CDR3 is made up of 15 amino acids. V was pared by 1 base and J by 2 bases, with 12 bases between.

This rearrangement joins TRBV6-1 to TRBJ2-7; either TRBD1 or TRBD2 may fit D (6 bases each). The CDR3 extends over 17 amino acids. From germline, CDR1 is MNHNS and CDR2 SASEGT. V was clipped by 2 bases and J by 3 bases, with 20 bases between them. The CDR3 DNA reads TGTGCCAGCAGTGAACAATTCGCCGGGGGCCTTCGCTACGAGCAGTACTTC. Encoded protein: CASSEQFAGGLRYEQYF.

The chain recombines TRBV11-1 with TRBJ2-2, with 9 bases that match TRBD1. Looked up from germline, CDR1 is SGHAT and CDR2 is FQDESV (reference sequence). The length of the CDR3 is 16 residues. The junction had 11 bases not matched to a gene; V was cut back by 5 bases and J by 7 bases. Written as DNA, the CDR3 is TGTGCCAGCAGCCGCACCGGGACAGGGTACATCGGGGAGCTGTTTTTT. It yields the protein CASSRTGTGYIGELFF.

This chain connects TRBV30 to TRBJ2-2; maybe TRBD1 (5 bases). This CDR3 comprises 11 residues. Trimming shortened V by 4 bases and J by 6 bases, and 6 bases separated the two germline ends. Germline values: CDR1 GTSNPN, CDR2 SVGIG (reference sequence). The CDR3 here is CAWTGSGELFF. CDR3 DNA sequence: TGTGCCTGGACAGGGTCCGGGGAGCTGTTTTTT.

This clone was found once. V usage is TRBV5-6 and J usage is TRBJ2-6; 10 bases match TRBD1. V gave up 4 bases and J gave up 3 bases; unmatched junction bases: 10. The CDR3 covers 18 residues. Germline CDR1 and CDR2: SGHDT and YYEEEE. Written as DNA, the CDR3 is TGTGCCAGCAGCGTCCGGGACAGGGGTATGGGTGGGGCCAACGTCCTGACTTTC. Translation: CASSVRDRGMGGANVLTF.